This T cell receptor (beta chain) was captured by sequencing in a study of blood T cell repertoires in COVID-19. Looking at the study overall: Sites in the United States, Italy and Spain provided acute and convalescent COVID-19 samples. PBMCs, B-cell-depleted T cells, or T cells provided the cDNA or gDNA that made up the material.

Generated by immunoSEQ multiplex PCR, the TCRdb table keeps only in-frame clones and is missing some. This sample has roughly 100,000 clones, with more than 75% found just once. This sequence originates from a man aged 50-60 years with active or convalescent COVID-19. The sample comprised peripheral blood.

The CDR3 DNA sequence: TGTGCCAGCAGCAAACAGGGGGCTGGGGAGACCCAGTACTTC. It encodes CASSKQGAGETQYF. The chain is built from TRBV7-6 and TRBJ2-5; 9 positions match TRBD1. CDR3 size: 14 residues. Germline-derived CDR1 and CDR2 are SGHVS and FNYEAQ. With 5 bases clipped from V and 5 bases from J, the junction kept 6 bases outside the gene matches.